This T cell receptor beta chain is drawn from a study of CD8+ T cells in alopecia areata. Across the whole study: Among treated patients, oral tofacitinib was administered at 5 to 10 mg twice daily. Points from the study as a whole: Researchers report lesional scalp, most notably alopecia totalis/universalis, outstripped normal scalp in clonality.

The treatment is: oral pan-JAK inhibitor, 5-10 mg twice daily. It was from alopecia areata patients that lesional scalp punch biopsies and peripheral blood were collected. On this clone: Its antigen is as yet unknown.

The CDR3 totals 15 residues. Germline V gene data show CDR1 as MNHNY and CDR2 as SVGAGI (reference sequence). V lost 5 bases and J 8 bases, leaving 18 bases between the germline ends. Extracted from the samples, RNA was reverse transcribed into cDNA to serve as the sequencing template. Using immunoSEQ multiplex PCR, the repertoire was profiled, and TCRdb retains in-frame clones only, with some absent. Of 190,000 or so clones in the sample, 60% are singletons; the top ten hold approximately 3.5%. This material consisted of CD4+ T cells sorted from blood, taken at week 4, from a patient treated with tofacitinib. This sequence was found in a human donor with alopecia areata. The chain carries TRBV6-6 and TRBJ1-4, with D possibly TRBD1 on 5 matching bases. In DNA form, the CDR3 reads TGTGCCAGCAGTGGGCCGGCGACCCGGGGCGAAAAACTGTTTTTT. This translates into CASSGPATRGEKLFF.